This T cell receptor (beta chain) was recovered during a study of cytomegalovirus exposure and HLA in healthy donors. Study-wide context: A later analysis reported the 100 to 150 validation repertoires used the same platform as the 550 to 800 first-cohort repertoires.

Clones were read by immunoSEQ multiplex PCR, and TCRdb kept only the in-frame ones, dropping some. Altogether some 200,000 clones are present, 80% to 95% being singletons, with the ten largest covering about 0.95%. Germline lookup yields CDR1 MGHDK and CDR2 SYGVNS. V was pared by 3 bases and J by 7 bases, with 7 bases between. The CDR3 runs to 11 residues. Material: PBMCs. The chain links TRBV25-1 to TRBJ2-7, with no clear D. The source is a woman younger than 35 in good health and CMV-seronegative. The CDR3 coding sequence is TGTGCCAGCAGTGACCTTTTTGAGCAGTACTTC. Translated, it gives CASSDLFEQYF.